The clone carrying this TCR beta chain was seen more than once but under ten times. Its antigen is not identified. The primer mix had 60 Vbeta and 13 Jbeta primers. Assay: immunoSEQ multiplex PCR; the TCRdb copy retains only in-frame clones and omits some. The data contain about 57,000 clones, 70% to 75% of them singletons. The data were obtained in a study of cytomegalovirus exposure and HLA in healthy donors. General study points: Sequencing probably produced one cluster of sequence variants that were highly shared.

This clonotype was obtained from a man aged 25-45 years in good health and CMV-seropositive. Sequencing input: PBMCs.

CDR3 in DNA: TGTGCCAGCGGACAGCACTCTGGAAACACCATATATTTT. This codes for CASGQHSGNTIYF. The gene calls are TRBV27 and TRBJ1-3, with D maybe TRBD1 (6 bases). Germline CDR1 and CDR2: MNHEY and SMNVEV (reference sequence). This CDR3 has 13 amino acids. Between the trimmed V and J ends, which lost 8 bases and 0 bases, there was a span of 8 bases.